The T cell receptor beta chain described here comes from a study of T cell clones after liver transplantation. Study at large: Post-transplant blood was tracked for graft-donor-reactive T cell clones identified in a pre-transplant mixed lymphocyte reaction. Samples came pre-transplant, pre-randomization before withdrawal, and post-randomization after withdrawal ended.

Repertoires were generated with immunoSEQ multiplex PCR, while TCRdb's copy carries only in-frame clones and drops some. The sample contains around 78,000 clones, roughly 85% of which appear only once. In the case of this clone: Its antigen is not identified.

CDR3 length: 14 amino acids. The germline CDR1 and CDR2 sequences are PRHDT and FYEKMQ (reference sequence). V gave up 4 bases and J gave up 3 bases, with 13 bases separating them. Study-level points and caveats: Small, mixed patient groups and varying post-transplant times limit these conclusions.

Sample: CD4+ T cells from blood, taken at the 22-month timepoint. The J gene is TRBJ2-7, the V gene TRBV13, with D tentatively TRBD1 (6 bases). The clonotype comes from a human patient who received a liver transplant. The graft donor may account for some of the T cells. This chain's CDR3 is CASSSRTVRYEQYF. The CDR3 DNA is TGTGCCAGCAGCTCCAGGACAGTCCGCTACGAGCAGTACTTC.